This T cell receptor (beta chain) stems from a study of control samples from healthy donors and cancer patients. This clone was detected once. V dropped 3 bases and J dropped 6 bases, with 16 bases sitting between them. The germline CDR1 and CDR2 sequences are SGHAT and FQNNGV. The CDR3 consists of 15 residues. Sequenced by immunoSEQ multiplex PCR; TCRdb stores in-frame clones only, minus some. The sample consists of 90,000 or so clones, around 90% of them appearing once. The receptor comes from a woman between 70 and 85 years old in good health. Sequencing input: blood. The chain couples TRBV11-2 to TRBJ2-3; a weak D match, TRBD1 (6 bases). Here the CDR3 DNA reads TGTGCCAGCAGCTTGGGGGCTATGACACCCGATACGCAGTATTTT. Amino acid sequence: CASSLGAMTPDTQYF.